These 10 T cell receptor beta chains share one sample of origin, sequenced in a study of shared clonotypes between healthy human individuals. Libraries were prepared by immunoSEQ multiplex PCR; TCRdb keeps only in-frame clonotypes and omits some of them. This sample has about 2,100,000 clones, with approximately 94% found just once. CD45RO-negative cells were positively selected for CCR7, leaving out terminally differentiated effector memory CD45RA+ cells. The sequencing sample was made of naive CD8+ T cells from PBMCs. The receptors were gathered from a man aged 18 to 30 in good health. Some clones in this sample may be carry-over from other donors' samples.

About this clone itself: The same CDR3 also results from other DNA sequences found in this sample. The V gene is TRBV28, the J gene TRBJ2-3; D is uncertain. Germline CDR1 is MDHEN and CDR2 is SYDVKM. Between the trimmed V and J ends, which lost 2 bases and 1 base, there was a span of 7 bases. The CDR3 is 14 amino acids. Written as DNA, the CDR3 is TGTGCCAGCAGTTTAGGGTTCGGCACAGATACGCAGTATTTT. Translating gives CASSLGFGTDTQYF.

J is TRBJ2-7 and V is TRBV6-5, with 7 bases identical to TRBD1. Germline assignment: CDR1 MNHEY and CDR2 SVGAGI. This CDR3 comprises 15 residues. The ends lost 2 bases at V and 3 bases at J; junction bases unmatched: 7. The CDR3 DNA sequence: TGTGCCAGCAGTTACCGGCGACAGGGATTCTACGAGCAGTACTTC. It codes for CASSYRRQGFYEQYF.

The chain combines TRBV6-6 with TRBJ2-3, with 8 nucleotides matching TRBD1. Germline V gene lookup returns CDR1 MNHNY and CDR2 SVGAGI (reference sequence). V lost 4 bases and J lost 3; bases outside the gene matches: 6. This CDR3 has 15 amino acids. The chain's CDR3 is CASSSPTGATDTQYF. As DNA, the CDR3 is TGTGCCAGCAGTTCCCCGACAGGGGCGACAGATACGCAGTATTTT.

The chain uses TRBV15 and TRBJ2-3; perhaps TRBD2 as D (5 bases). The germline V gene encodes CDR1 LNHNV and CDR2 YYDKDF (reference sequence). Trimming pared 9 bases from V and 3 bases from J, leaving 16 bases between. The CDR3 has 14 amino acids. The CDR3 nucleotides read TGTGCCACGACCCCAAAGAGGGTAACAGATACGCAGTATTTT. This codes for CATTPKRVTDTQYF. Complete variable domain (other parts from reference TRBV15 and TRBJ2-3): DAMVIQNPRYQVTQFGKPVTLSCSQTLNHNVMYWYQQKSSQAPKLLFHYYDKDFNNEADTPDNFQSRRPNTSFCFLDIRSPGLGDTAMYLCATTPKRVTDTQYFGPGTRLTVL.

V and J are TRBV9 and TRBJ2-3; 7 nucleotides line up with TRBD2. Germline CDR1 is SGDLS and CDR2 is YYNGEE. The CDR3 extends over 15 amino acids. With 0 bases clipped from V and 7 bases from J, the junction kept 8 bases outside the gene matches. The CDR3 coding sequence is TGTGCCAGCAGCGTAGTCAGCGGGAATCAATATACGCAGTATTTT. Residues: CASSVVSGNQYTQYF.

V and J are TRBV15 and TRBJ1-1; maybe TRBD1 (6 bases). CDR1 and CDR2 (germline): LNHNV, YYDKDF (reference sequence). Between the trimmed V and J ends, which lost 1 base and 1 base, there was a span of 10 bases. The CDR3 covers 15 residues. The CDR3 sequence is CATSRARQENTEAFF. DNA for the CDR3: TGTGCCACCAGCAGAGCTAGACAGGAGAACACTGAAGCTTTCTTT.

The CDR3 loop reads CASSYNLDRLYNEQFF. For the CDR3, the DNA is TGTGCCAGCAGTTACAATCTGGACAGGCTTTACAATGAGCAGTTCTTC. The chain couples TRBV7-2 to TRBJ2-1; 7 positions match TRBD1. The germline V gene encodes CDR1 SGHTA and CDR2 FQGNSA. The CDR3 consists of 16 residues. After removal of 6 bases from V and 4 bases from J, the junction contained 12 bases not matched to a gene.

This clone is a singleton in its sample. The gene calls are TRBV11-2 and TRBJ2-5; no definite D call. The CDR3 spans 14 residues. Per the germline V gene, CDR1 is SGHAT and CDR2 is FQNNGV. Trimming took off 4 bases at V and 5 bases at J, with 14 bases between the two ends. The CDR3: CASSSPPARETQYF. The DNA for the CDR3 is TGTGCCAGCAGCTCCCCCCCGGCCCGGGAGACCCAGTACTTC.

The chain joins TRBV4-3 to TRBJ2-6, with 9 bases aligning to TRBD2. This CDR3 region has 22 residues. The J segment lost 0 bases and the V segment lost 0 bases, leaving 15 bases of the junction unmatched. The germline CDR1 and CDR2 sequences are LGHNA and YSLEER. The CDR3 region has the DNA TGCGCCAGCAGCCAAGAGAACCGACTAACTAGCGGGCCGAGCTCTGGGGCCAACGTCCTGACTTTC. Translation: CASSQENRLTSGPSSGANVLTF.

The chain uses TRBV10-2 and TRBJ2-7; D unresolved. The CDR3 totals 13 residues. Germline-derived CDR1 and CDR2 are WSHSY and SAAADI. V was pared by 8 bases and J by 3 bases, with 14 bases between. For the CDR3, the DNA is TGCGCCAGCGAAGATGAGGATCGCTACGAGCAGTACTTC. Protein sequence: CASEDEDRYEQYF.